A selection of T cell receptor beta chains follows, all from one sample in a study of T cell responses to AZD1222 COVID-19 vaccine. Profiling relied on immunoSEQ multiplex PCR, and the TCRdb table lists in-frame clones only, not all of them. The sample includes approximately 100,000 clones, around 95% of them seen just once. The sequenced sample was peripheral blood, obtained on day 0 of AZD1222 vaccination. These receptors were obtained from an adult in good health. Both conserved end residues are part of each CDR3. The D gene is left open where the match is weak. Rows give clone size only sometimes, using once, few, many, or a class for an expanded clone.

v_call	d_call	clone_size	j_call	cdr3_aa	cdr3_nt
TRBV19	.	.	TRBJ2-2	CASSIAGGNSGGELFF	TGTGCCAGTAGTATAGCGGGGGGCAACTCGGGCGGGGAGCTGTTTTTT
TRBV19	.	.	TRBJ2-5	CASRNPGLQETQYF	TGTGCCAGTAGGAATCCGGGACTCCAAGAGACCCAGTACTTC
TRBV6-5	.	.	TRBJ2-6	CASSTTALGTNVLTF	TGTGCCAGCAGTACGACTGCCCTGGGGACCAACGTCCTGACTTTC
TRBV20-1	.	once	TRBJ1-2	CSLQDSGGYTF	TGCAGTCTACAGGATTCGGGTGGCTACACCTTC
TRBV7-9	.	.	TRBJ2-1	CASSLAAREYYNEQFF	TGTGCCAGCAGCTTAGCAGCGAGGGAGTATTACAATGAGCAGTTCTTC
TRBV28	.	.	TRBJ1-5	CASTIIGRNQPQHF	TGTGCCAGCACCATAATTGGGAGAAATCAGCCCCAGCATTTT
TRBV27	TRBD1	.	TRBJ1-1	CASTPTGTGNGGAEAFF	TGTGCCAGCACCCCGACCGGGACAGGGAATGGAGGCGCTGAAGCTTTCTTT
TRBV2	TRBD1	once	TRBJ1-1	CASTTTTGVKAFF	TGTGCCAGCACGACGACAACAGGGGTGAAAGCTTTCTTT
TRBV4-1	.	.	TRBJ2-7	CASSQEFTVRVQYF	TGCGCCAGCAGCCAAGAATTTACAGTGCGGGTGCAGTACTTC
TRBV18	.	.	TRBJ1-1	CASSPWSGYTEAFF	TGTGCCAGCTCACCATGGTCAGGGTACACTGAAGCTTTCTTT
TRBV7-2	.	once	TRBJ2-5	CASSPPPGLETQYF	TGTGCCAGCAGCCCTCCCCCCGGACTGGAGACCCAGTACTTC
TRBV19	.	.	TRBJ1-1	CASISSRGGTEAFF	TGTGCCAGTATTTCCTCCAGGGGAGGAACTGAAGCTTTCTTT
TRBV2	.	.	TRBJ2-7	CASRQTYEQYF	TGTGCCAGCCGTCAAACCTACGAGCAGTACTTC
TRBV3-1/TRBV3-2	.	.	TRBJ1-2	CASSQATSPNYGYTF	TGTGCCAGCAGCCAAGCGACTAGCCCTAACTATGGCTACACCTTC
TRBV30	.	once	TRBJ1-1	CAWSLLAGNTEAFF	TGTGCCTGGAGCCTCCTAGCAGGGAACACTGAAGCTTTCTTT
TRBV12-3/TRBV12-4	.	.	TRBJ2-7	CATRGDSYEQYF	TGTGCCACCCGGGGCGACTCCTACGAGCAGTACTTC
TRBV28	.	.	TRBJ1-2	CASSYSSRGFVDRDKGGYTF	TGTGCCAGCAGCTACAGTTCGAGGGGCTTTGTGGACCGTGATAAGGGTGGCTACACCTTC
TRBV5-6	.	.	TRBJ2-3	CASSDKKRADTQYF	TGTGCCAGCAGTGACAAGAAAAGGGCAGATACGCAGTATTTT
TRBV12-3/TRBV12-4	.	.	TRBJ1-2	CASSFGPPGYTF	TGTGCCAGCAGTTTCGGACCTCCTGGCTACACCTTC
TRBV11-3	.	.	TRBJ1-5	CASSLEHPTGRGNQPQHF	TGTGCCAGCAGCTTAGAACATCCAACGGGGCGCGGCAATCAGCCCCAGCATTTT